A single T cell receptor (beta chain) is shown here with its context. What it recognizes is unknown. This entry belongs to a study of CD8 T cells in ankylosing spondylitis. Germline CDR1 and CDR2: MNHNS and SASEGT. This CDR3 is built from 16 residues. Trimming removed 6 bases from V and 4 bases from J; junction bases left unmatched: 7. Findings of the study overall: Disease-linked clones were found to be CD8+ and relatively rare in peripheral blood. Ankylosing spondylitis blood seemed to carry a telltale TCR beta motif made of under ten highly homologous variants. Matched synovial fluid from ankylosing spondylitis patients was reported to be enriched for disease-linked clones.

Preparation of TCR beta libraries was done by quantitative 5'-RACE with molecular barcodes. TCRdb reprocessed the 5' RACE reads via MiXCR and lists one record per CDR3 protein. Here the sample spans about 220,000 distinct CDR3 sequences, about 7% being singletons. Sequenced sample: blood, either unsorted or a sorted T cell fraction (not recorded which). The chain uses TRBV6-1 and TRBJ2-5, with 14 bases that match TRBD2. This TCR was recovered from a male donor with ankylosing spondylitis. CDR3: CASSTGLAGGRETQYF. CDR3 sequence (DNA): TGTGCCAGCAGCACCGGACTAGCGGGAGGTCGAGAGACCCAGTACTTC.